Listed here are 11 T cell receptor beta chains from one sample, sequenced in a study of molecular identifiers for immune sequencing clone quantification. TCRdb analysed the PCR reads with MiXCR anew, one entry per CDR3 protein. In the table there are approximately 100,000 distinct CDR3 sequences, roughly 38% of which are singletons. What was sequenced was naive CD8+ T cells from blood, with Jurkat cell RNA spiked in. Subset noted: FACS-sorted CD8+CD4-CCR7+CD45RA+ naive T cells. Source of these receptors: a human donor in good health. Some libraries in this study had Jurkat cell RNA spiked in.

With regard to this clonotype: One end of the junction fails to match germline, which may point to a read error. The chain joins TRBV7-9 to TRBJ2-5; D might be TRBD1 or TRBD2, each matching 5 bases. The last part of the DNA fits TRBJ2-1 better; the J call may be wrong. CDR1 is SEHNR, CDR2 FQNEAQ, per germline (reference sequence). The CDR3 has 14 residues. For the CDR3, the DNA is TGTGCCAGCAGTTTAGCGACAGTCCAAGAGACCCAGTTCTTC. This codes for CASSLATVQETQFF.

In this sample, this clonotype turned up many times. The CDR3 bases are TGTGCCAGCAGCCAAGATGGCGGAGCCAAAAACATTCAGTACTTC. It specifies CASSQDGGAKNIQYF. The chain is built from TRBV3-1 and TRBJ2-4; no definite D call. The length of the CDR3 is 15 residues. Germline values: CDR1 LGHDT, CDR2 YNNKEL (reference sequence). V gave up 0 bases and J gave up 0 bases, with 6 bases separating them.

Concerning this clonotype: A single base separates this from a much larger clone, so it may be a read error. Without the conserved terminal phenylalanine or tryptophan, this CDR3 likely stems from a read error. V usage is TRBV4-3 and J usage is TRBJ2-7; D gene unclear. From germline, CDR1 is LGHNA and CDR2 YSLEER. CDR3 length: 16 residues. Trimming left V 1 base short and J 4 bases short, with 17 bases between. CDR3 in amino acids: CASSQGPQAGVYEQYI. In DNA, the CDR3 is TGCGCCAGCAGCCAAGGTCCCCAGGCCGGTGTTTACGAGCAGTACATC.

On this clonotype itself: A much larger clonotype is one base distant, so this may be a read error. The J gene is TRBJ2-3, the V gene TRBV28; TRBD2 aligns across 8 bases. The CDR3 extends over 17 amino acids. The V and J ends lost 10 bases and 0 bases, in that order; junction bases with no gene match: 15. CDR1 is MDHEN, CDR2 SYDVKM, per germline. The CDR3 is CANRPPGLVISTDTQYF. CDR3 DNA: TGTGCCAACAGGCCCCCGGGACTAGTAATTAGCACAGATACGCAGTATTTT.

The table lists this clonotype with a few counts. The chain employs TRBV4-3 and TRBJ2-1, with 13 bases lining up with TRBD2. From germline, CDR1 is LGHNA and CDR2 YSLEER. There are 15 residues in the CDR3. Trimming removed 6 bases from V and 10 bases from J; junction bases left unmatched: 9. The CDR3 DNA sequence: TGCGCCAGCAGTTCAAGACTAGCGGGAGGCGGGGAGCAGTTCTTC. It yields the protein CASSSRLAGGGEQFF.

This clonotype was found many times. This chain connects TRBV14 to TRBJ2-5; no definite D call. V was pared by 4 bases and J by 4 bases, with 10 bases between. The length of the CDR3 is 13 residues. Looked up from germline, CDR1 is SGHDN and CDR2 is FVKESK. CDR3 sequence: CASSRWTGETQYF. DNA of the CDR3: TGTGCCAGCAGCCGATGGACCGGAGAGACCCAGTACTTC.

CDR3 sequence: CASSGDRVDEQYF. CDR3 DNA sequence: TGTGCCAGCAGTGGGGACAGGGTCGACGAGCAGTACTTC. J is TRBJ2-7 and V is TRBV28, with 9 nucleotides matching TRBD1. The CDR3 totals 13 residues. The V and J ends lost 5 bases and 5 bases, in that order; junction bases with no gene match: 4. Germline V gene data show CDR1 as MDHEN and CDR2 as SYDVKM.

For this clonotype: A read error is possible here, since a much larger clone lies one base away. The missing conserved phenylalanine or tryptophan at the end of this CDR3 makes a read error likely. This chain uses TRBV6-5 with TRBJ2-6; D is unclear. The CDR3 loop spans 15 amino acids. Deletions cut 5 bases from V and 4 bases from J, with 12 bases between. Germline V gene sequence: CDR1 MNHEY, CDR2 SVGAGI. The CDR3, as DNA: TGTGCCAGCAGTCTCCGGGCCCCCGGGGCCAACGTCCTGACTTAC. Its protein is CASSLRAPGANVLTY.

In this sample, this clonotype turned up many times. V and J are TRBV7-9 and TRBJ2-2; 10 positions agree with TRBD2. The CDR3 is 15 amino acids. V lost 10 bases and J lost 10; bases outside the gene matches: 15. Germline-derived CDR1 and CDR2 are SEHNR and FQNEAQ (reference sequence). DNA for the CDR3: TGTGCCACCAGAGGAGAGCGGGAGGGCCTTGAGGAGCTGTTTTTT. Translation gives CATRGEREGLEELFF. The complete variable domain, with remaining parts taken from reference TRBV7-9 and TRBJ2-2, reads DTGVSQNPRHKITKRGQNVTFRCDPISEHNRLYWYRQTLGQGPEFLTYFQNEAQLEKSRLLSDRFSAERPKGSFSTLEIQRTEQGDSAMYLCATRGEREGLEELFFGEGSRLTVL.

This clonotype was picked up many times. The chain joins TRBV28 to TRBJ1-1; 7 positions agree with TRBD1. This CDR3 contains 18 residues. Germline V gene sequence: CDR1 MDHEN, CDR2 SYDVKM. Trimming took 8 bases from V and 3 from J; bases not matched to a gene: 21. The CDR3 loop is CASPPVATEGAGDTEAFF. The CDR3 coding sequence is TGTGCCAGCCCGCCCGTCGCTACAGAGGGGGCTGGGGACACTGAAGCTTTCTTT. Based on the CDR3 plus reference TRBV28 and TRBJ1-1, the full variable domain is DVKVTQSSRYLVKRTGEKVFLECVQDMDHENMFWYRQDPGLGLRLIYFSYDVKMKEKGDIPEGYSVSREKKERFSLILESASTNQTSMYLCASPPVATEGAGDTEAFFGQGTRLTVV.

Notes on this clonotype: A single base separates this from a much larger clone, so it may be a read error. This chain links TRBV4-3 with TRBJ2-5; D gene ambiguous. Trimming left V 0 bases short and J 2 bases short, with 16 bases between. This CDR3 has 17 amino acids. Germline loops: CDR1 LGHNA, CDR2 YSLEER. The CDR3 loop is CASSQDHGIALQETQYF. CDR3 DNA sequence: TGCGCCAGCAGCCAAGATCATGGTATAGCACTTCAAGAGACCCAGTACTTC.